This T cell receptor beta chain was identified during a study of T cells in Graves' hyperthyroidism and ophthalmopathy. Findings and caveats of the study: In the blood, most expanded thyroid clonotypes above 0.001 appeared as well.

It was RNA transcripts that yielded the amplified TCR beta CDR3 regions. TCR CDR3 underwent first-round RT-PCR with the HTBI primer set. TCRdb reprocessed the multiplex PCR reads with MiXCR, giving one entry per CDR3 protein. The table has over 700,000 distinct CDR3 sequences, approximately 40% seen once. About this clonotype: Its target is not known.

Germline lookup yields CDR1 SQVTM and CDR2 ANQGSEA. Unmatched junction bases numbered 11, after V lost 8 bases and J lost 11 bases. There are 11 residues in the CDR3. This receptor was obtained from a young man with Graves' hyperthyroidism. The specimen sequenced was blood. The chain carries TRBV29-1 and TRBJ1-1; TRBD1 matches 7 bases. CDR3 in amino acids: CSLRGRGAAFF. CDR3 nucleotides: TGCAGCCTGAGAGGCAGGGGGGCGGCTTTCTTT.